A selection of T cell receptor beta chains follows, all from one sample in a study of shared clonotypes between healthy human individuals. Produced via immunoSEQ multiplex PCR; TCRdb's table is partial and in-frame only. The table lists roughly 640,000 clones, approximately 74% of them singletons. Sequencing was performed on memory CD4+ T cells sorted from blood. The receptors were sampled from a woman aged 25 to 39 in good health. CDR3s include the opening cysteine and the closing phenylalanine or tryptophan. The D gene is left open where the match is weak. Size is stated for part of the rows, as once, few or many counts, or as a class when the clone is expanded.

clone size: .
D gene: .
V gene: TRBV7-3
J gene: TRBJ2-2
CDR3 length: 13
CDR3 DNA: TGTGCCAGCAGCTCCGGCCCCACCGGGGAGCTGTTTTTT
CDR3 protein: CASSSGPTGELFF

clone size: few
D gene: .
V gene: TRBV6-5
J gene: TRBJ1-2
CDR3 length: 16
CDR3 DNA: TGTGCCAGCAGTTACTCGATGAGGGGCGGTTTGGATGGCTACACCTTC
CDR3 protein: CASSYSMRGGLDGYTF

clone size: .
D gene: TRBD2
V gene: TRBV28
J gene: TRBJ2-7
CDR3 length: 15
CDR3 DNA: TGTGCCAGCAGTACCCAGGGTAGCGGGAGTTACGAGCAGTACTTC
CDR3 protein: CASSTQGSGSYEQYF

clone size: .
D gene: .
V gene: TRBV6-6
J gene: TRBJ1-1
CDR3 length: 13
CDR3 DNA: TGTGCCAGCAGTCTGAGGGGGGACACTGAAGCTTTCTTT
CDR3 protein: CASSLRGDTEAFF

clone size: .
D gene: .
V gene: TRBV7-9
J gene: TRBJ1-3
CDR3 length: 15
CDR3 DNA: TGTGCCAGCAGCCCCGGGGAGAGCTCTGGAAACACCATATATTTT
CDR3 protein: CASSPGESSGNTIYF

clone size: .
D gene: TRBD2
V gene: TRBV28
J gene: TRBJ2-7
CDR3 length: 15
CDR3 DNA: TGTGCCAGCAGTTTAGGCGGGAGGACCTCCTACGAGCAGTACTTC
CDR3 protein: CASSLGGRTSYEQYF

clone size: .
D gene: TRBD2
V gene: TRBV19
J gene: TRBJ2-5
CDR3 length: 17
CDR3 DNA: TGTGCCAGTAGCTTAGAACCCCCAGCGGGGCGGAGGGGGACCCAGTACTTC
CDR3 protein: CASSLEPPAGRRGTQYF

clone size: .
D gene: .
V gene: TRBV27
J gene: TRBJ1-5
CDR3 length: 14
CDR3 DNA: TGTGCCAGCAGTTCGCTGCAGGGCAATCAGCCCCAGCATTTT
CDR3 protein: CASSSLQGNQPQHF

clone size: .
D gene: .
V gene: TRBV2
J gene: TRBJ2-2
CDR3 length: 13
CDR3 DNA: TGTGCCAGCAGTGAACGGGAAACCGGGGAGCTGTTTTTT
CDR3 protein: CASSERETGELFF

clone size: .
D gene: .
V gene: TRBV15
J gene: TRBJ2-7
CDR3 length: 19
CDR3 DNA: TGTGCCACCAGCAGAGGAATCGCTAGCGTAAGAAAAGGGGGGAACGAGCAGTACTTC
CDR3 protein: CATSRGIASVRKGGNEQYF

clone size: .
D gene: .
V gene: TRBV7-9
J gene: TRBJ2-7
CDR3 length: 12
CDR3 DNA: TGTGCCAGCAGCTTGTCAGGGGTTGAGCAGTACTTC
CDR3 protein: CASSLSGVEQYF

clone size: once
D gene: TRBD1
V gene: TRBV4-1
J gene: TRBJ1-4
CDR3 length: 15
CDR3 DNA: TGCGCCAGCAGCCAACACGGGACAGGAGATGAAAAACTGTTTTTT
CDR3 protein: CASSQHGTGDEKLFF

clone size: .
D gene: .
V gene: TRBV28
J gene: TRBJ2-7
CDR3 length: 15
CDR3 DNA: TGTGCCAGCAGTTTAGTTGCTAGGGCATCCTACGAGCAGTACTTC
CDR3 protein: CASSLVARASYEQYF

clone size: .
D gene: .
V gene: TRBV25-1
J gene: TRBJ1-2
CDR3 length: 12
CDR3 DNA: TGTGCCAGCAGTGAAGTGGGGTTGCGCTACACCTTC
CDR3 protein: CASSEVGLRYTF

clone size: many
D gene: .
V gene: TRBV18
J gene: TRBJ2-7
CDR3 length: 12
CDR3 DNA: TGTGCCAGCTCAAGTGGGGGCTACGAGCAGTACTTC
CDR3 protein: CASSSGGYEQYF

clone size: .
D gene: .
V gene: TRBV4-1
J gene: TRBJ1-5
CDR3 length: 14
CDR3 DNA: TGCGCCAGCAGCCATGTGACAGCCGCTCAGCCCCAGCATTTT
CDR3 protein: CASSHVTAAQPQHF